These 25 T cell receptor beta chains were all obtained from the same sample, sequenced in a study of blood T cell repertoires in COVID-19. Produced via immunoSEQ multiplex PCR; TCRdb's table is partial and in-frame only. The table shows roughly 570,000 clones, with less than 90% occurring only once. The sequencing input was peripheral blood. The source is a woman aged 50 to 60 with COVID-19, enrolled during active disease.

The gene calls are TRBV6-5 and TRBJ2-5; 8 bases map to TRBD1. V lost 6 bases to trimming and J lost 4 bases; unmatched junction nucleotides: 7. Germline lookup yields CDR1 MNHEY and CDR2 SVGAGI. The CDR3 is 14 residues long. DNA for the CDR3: TGTGCCAGCAGGGTAGCAGGGGGCAGAGAGACCCAGTACTTC. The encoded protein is CASRVAGGRETQYF.

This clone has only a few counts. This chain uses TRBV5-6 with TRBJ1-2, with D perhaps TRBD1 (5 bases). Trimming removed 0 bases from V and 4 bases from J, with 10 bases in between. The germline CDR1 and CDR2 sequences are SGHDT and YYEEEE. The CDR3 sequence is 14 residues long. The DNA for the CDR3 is TGTGCCAGCAGCTTGGGGACATACACCTATGGCTACACCTTC. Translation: CASSLGTYTYGYTF.

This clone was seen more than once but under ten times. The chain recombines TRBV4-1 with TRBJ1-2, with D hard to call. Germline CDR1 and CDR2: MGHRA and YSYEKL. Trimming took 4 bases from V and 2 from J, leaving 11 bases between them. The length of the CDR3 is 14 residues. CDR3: CASSPQEENYGYTF. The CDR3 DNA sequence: TGCGCCAGCAGCCCGCAAGAGGAAAACTATGGCTACACCTTC.

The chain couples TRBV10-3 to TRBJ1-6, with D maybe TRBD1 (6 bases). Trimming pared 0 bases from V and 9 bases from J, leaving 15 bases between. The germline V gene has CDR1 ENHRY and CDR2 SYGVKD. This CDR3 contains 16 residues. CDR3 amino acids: CAISESSNRAGSPLHF. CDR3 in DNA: TGTGCCATCAGTGAGTCGAGTAACAGGGCGGGTTCACCCCTCCACTTT.

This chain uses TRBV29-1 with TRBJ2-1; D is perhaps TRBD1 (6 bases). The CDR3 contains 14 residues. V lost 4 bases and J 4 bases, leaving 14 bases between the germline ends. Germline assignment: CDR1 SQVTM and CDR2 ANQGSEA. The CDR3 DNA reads TGCAGCGTTGGGGGTGCGGACAGTTACAATGAGCAGTTCTTC. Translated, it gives CSVGGADSYNEQFF.

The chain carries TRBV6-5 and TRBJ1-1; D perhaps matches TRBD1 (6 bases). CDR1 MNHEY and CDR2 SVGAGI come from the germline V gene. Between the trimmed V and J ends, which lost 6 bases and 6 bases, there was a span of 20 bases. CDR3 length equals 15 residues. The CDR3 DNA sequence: TGTGCCAGCAGGCCCCCCCAGGGGCGGAATCCTGAAGCTTTCTTT. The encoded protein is CASRPPQGRNPEAFF.

The CDR3 region is CASSPEMSSYEQYF. CDR3 nucleotide sequence: TGTGCCAGCAGTCCGGAGATGAGCTCCTACGAGCAGTACTTC. This rearrangement joins TRBV6-5 to TRBJ2-7, with D hard to call. Germline assignment: CDR1 MNHEY and CDR2 SVGAGI. Trimming shortened V by 5 bases and J by 0 bases, and 11 bases separated the two germline ends. The CDR3 sequence is 14 residues long.

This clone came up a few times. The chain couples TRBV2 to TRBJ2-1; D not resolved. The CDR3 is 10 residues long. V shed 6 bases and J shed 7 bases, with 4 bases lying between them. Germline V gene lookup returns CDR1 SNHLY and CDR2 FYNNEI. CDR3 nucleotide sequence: TGTGCCAGCAGGGCAAATGAGCAGTTCTTC. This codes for CASRANEQFF.

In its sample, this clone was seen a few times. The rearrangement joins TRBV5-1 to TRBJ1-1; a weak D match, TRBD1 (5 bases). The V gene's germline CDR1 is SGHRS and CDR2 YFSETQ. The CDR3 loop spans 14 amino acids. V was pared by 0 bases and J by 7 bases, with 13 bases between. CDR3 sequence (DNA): TGCGCCAGCAGCTTGGGTTCACAGGCGATTGAAGCTTTCTTT. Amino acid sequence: CASSLGSQAIEAFF.

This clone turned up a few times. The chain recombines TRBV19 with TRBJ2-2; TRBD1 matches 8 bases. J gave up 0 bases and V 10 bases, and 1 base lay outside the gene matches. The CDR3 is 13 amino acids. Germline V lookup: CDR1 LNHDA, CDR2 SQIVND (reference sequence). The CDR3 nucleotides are TGTGCCATACAGGGGGCGAACACCGGGGAGCTGTTTTTT. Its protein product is CAIQGANTGELFF.

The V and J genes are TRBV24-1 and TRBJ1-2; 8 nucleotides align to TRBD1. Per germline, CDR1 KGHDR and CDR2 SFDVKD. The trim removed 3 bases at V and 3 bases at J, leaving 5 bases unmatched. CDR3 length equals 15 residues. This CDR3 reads CATSDPTGVDYGYTF. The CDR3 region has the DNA TGTGCCACCAGTGATCCGACAGGGGTCGACTATGGCTACACCTTC.

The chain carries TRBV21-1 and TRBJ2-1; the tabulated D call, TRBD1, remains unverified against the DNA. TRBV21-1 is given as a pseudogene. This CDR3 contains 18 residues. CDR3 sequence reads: CASSTPSSYRAPYNEQFF. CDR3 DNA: TGTGCCAGCAGCACCCCGTCGAGTTACAGGGCCCCTTACAATGAGCAGTTCTTC.

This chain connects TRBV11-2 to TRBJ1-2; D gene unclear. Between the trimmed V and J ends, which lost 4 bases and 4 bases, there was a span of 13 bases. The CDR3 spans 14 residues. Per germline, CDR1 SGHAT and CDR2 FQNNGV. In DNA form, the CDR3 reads TGTGCCAGCAGCTCAGTGGAGGTTATCTATGGCTACACCTTC. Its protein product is CASSSVEVIYGYTF.

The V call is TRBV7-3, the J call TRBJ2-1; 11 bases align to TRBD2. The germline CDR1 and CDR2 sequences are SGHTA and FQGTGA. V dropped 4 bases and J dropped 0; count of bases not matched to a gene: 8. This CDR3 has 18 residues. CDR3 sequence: CASSSSGGPPSSYNEQFF. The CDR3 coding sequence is TGTGCCAGCAGCTCTAGCGGGGGGCCCCCAAGCTCCTACAATGAGCAGTTCTTC. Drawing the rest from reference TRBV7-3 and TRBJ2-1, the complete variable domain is GAGVSQTPSNKVTEKGKYVELRCDPISGHTALYWYRQSLGQGPEFLIYFQGTGAADDSGLPNDRFFAVRPEGSVSTLKIQRTERGDSAVYLCASSSSGGPPSSYNEQFFGPGTRLTVL.

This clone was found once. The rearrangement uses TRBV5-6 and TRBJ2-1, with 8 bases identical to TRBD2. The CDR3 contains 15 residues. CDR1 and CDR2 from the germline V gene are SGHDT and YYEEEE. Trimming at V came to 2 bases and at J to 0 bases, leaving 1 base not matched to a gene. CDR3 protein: CASSFGGDSYNEQFF. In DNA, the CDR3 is TGTGCCAGCAGCTTCGGGGGGGACTCCTACAATGAGCAGTTCTTC.

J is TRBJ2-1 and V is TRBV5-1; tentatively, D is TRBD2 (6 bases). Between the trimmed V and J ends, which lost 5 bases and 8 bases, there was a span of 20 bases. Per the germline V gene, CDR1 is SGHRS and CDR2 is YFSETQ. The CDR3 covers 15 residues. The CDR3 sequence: CASRSRGSLDDEQFF. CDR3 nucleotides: TGCGCCAGCAGATCGCGGGGCTCGCTGGACGATGAGCAGTTCTTC.

This CDR3 is CAWSVLGLGYNEQFF. DNA for the CDR3: TGTGCCTGGAGTGTATTGGGGCTAGGGTACAATGAGCAGTTCTTC. V gene TRBV30 combines with J gene TRBJ2-1; a weak D match, TRBD1 (5 bases). The CDR3 is made up of 15 amino acids. Looked up from germline, CDR1 is GTSNPN and CDR2 is SVGIG (reference sequence). Trimming left V 0 bases short and J 4 bases short, with 13 bases between. Complete variable domain (other parts from reference TRBV30 and TRBJ2-1): SQTIHQWPATLVQPVGSPLSLECTVEGTSNPNLYWYRQAAGRGLQLLFYSVGIGQISSEVPQNLSASRPQDRQFILSSKKLLLSDSGFYLCAWSVLGLGYNEQFFGPGTRLTVL.

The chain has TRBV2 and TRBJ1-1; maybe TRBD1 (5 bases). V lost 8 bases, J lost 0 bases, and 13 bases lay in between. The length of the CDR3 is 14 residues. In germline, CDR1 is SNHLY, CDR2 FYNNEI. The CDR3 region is CASLSRQMNTEAFF. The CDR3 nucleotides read TGTGCCAGCCTCTCTCGACAGATGAACACTGAAGCTTTCTTT.

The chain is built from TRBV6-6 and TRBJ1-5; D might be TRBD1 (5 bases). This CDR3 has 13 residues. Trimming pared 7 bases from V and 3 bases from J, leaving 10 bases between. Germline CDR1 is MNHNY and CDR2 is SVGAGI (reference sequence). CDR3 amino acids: CASTEQDNQPQHF. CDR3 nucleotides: TGTGCCAGCACAGAACAGGACAATCAGCCCCAGCATTTT.

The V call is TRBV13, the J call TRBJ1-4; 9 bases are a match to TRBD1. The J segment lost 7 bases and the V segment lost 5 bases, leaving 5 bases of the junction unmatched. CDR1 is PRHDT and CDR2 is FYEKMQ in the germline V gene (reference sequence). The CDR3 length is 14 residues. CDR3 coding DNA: TGTGCCAGCAGCAAACAGGGGGCAACTGAAAAACTGTTTTTT. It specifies CASSKQGATEKLFF.

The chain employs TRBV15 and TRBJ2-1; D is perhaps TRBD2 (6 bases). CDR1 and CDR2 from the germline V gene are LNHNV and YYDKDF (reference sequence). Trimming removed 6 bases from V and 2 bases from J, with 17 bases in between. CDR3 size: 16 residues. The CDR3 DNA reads TGTGCCACCAGAGCTAGGGAGGTAACGGCCTACAATGAGCAGTTCTTC. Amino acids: CATRAREVTAYNEQFF.

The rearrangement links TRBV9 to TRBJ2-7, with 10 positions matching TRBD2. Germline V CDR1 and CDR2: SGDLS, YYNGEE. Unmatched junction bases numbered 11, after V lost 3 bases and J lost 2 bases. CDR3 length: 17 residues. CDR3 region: CASSAGDTSGIAYEQYF. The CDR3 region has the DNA TGTGCCAGCAGCGCTGGAGATACTAGCGGGATTGCCTACGAGCAGTACTTC.

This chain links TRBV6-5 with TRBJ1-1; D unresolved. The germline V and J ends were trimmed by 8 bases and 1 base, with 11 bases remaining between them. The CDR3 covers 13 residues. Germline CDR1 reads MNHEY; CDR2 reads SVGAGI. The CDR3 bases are TGTGCCAGCGGGCCTGCGGGGAACACTGAAGCTTTCTTT. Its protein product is CASGPAGNTEAFF.

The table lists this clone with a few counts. In DNA, the CDR3 is TGCAGCGTTGAGACCGGGACAGGGAGCAATGAGCAGTTCTTC. It is translated as CSVETGTGSNEQFF. The chain carries TRBV29-1 and TRBJ2-1; 9 nucleotides line up with TRBD1. Per the germline V gene, CDR1 is SQVTM and CDR2 is ANQGSEA. This CDR3 has 14 amino acids. Trimming at V came to 3 bases and at J to 6 bases, leaving 6 bases not matched to a gene.

DNA for the CDR3: TGTGCCAGCAGTTACGGTAGCGGGGCTGAGACCCAGTACTTC. Translating gives CASSYGSGAETQYF. This rearrangement joins TRBV6-5 to TRBJ2-5, with 8 bases aligning to TRBD2. The CDR3 is 14 amino acids. Germline CDR1 is MNHEY and CDR2 is SVGAGI. V gave up 2 bases and J gave up 5 bases; unmatched junction bases: 4.